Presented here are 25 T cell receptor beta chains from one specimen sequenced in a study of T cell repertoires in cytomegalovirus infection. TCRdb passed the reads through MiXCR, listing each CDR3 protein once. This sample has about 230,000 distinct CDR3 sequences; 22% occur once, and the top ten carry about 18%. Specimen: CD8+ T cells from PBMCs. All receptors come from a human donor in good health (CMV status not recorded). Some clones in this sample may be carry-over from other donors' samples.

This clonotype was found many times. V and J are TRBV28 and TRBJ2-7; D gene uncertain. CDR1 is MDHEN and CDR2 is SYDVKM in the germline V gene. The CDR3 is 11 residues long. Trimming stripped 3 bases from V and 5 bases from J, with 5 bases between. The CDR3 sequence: CASSFPHEQYF. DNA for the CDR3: TGTGCCAGCAGTTTTCCCCACGAGCAGTACTTC.

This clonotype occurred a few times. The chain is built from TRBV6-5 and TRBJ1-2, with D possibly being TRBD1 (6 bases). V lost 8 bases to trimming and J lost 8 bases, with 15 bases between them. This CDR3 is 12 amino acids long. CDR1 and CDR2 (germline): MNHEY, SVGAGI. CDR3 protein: CASLGFGGGYTF. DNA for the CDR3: TGTGCCAGCTTGGGCTTTGGGGGCGGCTACACCTTC.

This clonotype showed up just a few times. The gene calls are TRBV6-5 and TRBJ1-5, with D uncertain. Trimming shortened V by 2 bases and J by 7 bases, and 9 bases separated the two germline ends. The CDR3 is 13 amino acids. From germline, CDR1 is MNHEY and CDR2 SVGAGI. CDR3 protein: CASSYTAEQPQHF. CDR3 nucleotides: TGTGCCAGCAGTTACACAGCAGAGCAGCCCCAGCATTTT.

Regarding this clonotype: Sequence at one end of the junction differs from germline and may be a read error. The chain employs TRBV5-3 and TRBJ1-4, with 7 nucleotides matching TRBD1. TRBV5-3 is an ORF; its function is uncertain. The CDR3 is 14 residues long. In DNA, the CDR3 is TGTGCCAGCAGCTCGACAGGGACCGACGAAAAACTGTTTTTT. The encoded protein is CASSSTGTDEKLFF.

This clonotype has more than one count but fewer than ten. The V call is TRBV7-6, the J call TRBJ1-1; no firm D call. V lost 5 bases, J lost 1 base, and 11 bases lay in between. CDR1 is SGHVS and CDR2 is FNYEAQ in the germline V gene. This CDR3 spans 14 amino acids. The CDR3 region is CASSPRAENTEAFF. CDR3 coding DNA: TGTGCCAGCAGCCCAAGGGCAGAGAACACTGAAGCTTTCTTT.

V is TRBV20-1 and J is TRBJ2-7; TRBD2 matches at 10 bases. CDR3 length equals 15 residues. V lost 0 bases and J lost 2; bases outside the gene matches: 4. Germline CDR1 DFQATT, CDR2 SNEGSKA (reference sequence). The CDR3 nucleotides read TGCAGTGCTAGAGATCTAGCGGGGGAAACCTACGAGCAGTACTTC. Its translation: CSARDLAGETYEQYF.

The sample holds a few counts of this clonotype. The CDR3 DNA sequence: TGCGCCAGCAGTCCAGTTGACAGGGGCACTAATGAAAAACTGTTTTTT. This encodes CASSPVDRGTNEKLFF. The chain couples TRBV4-1 to TRBJ1-4; 8 bases match TRBD1. V gave up 6 bases and J gave up 2 bases; unmatched junction bases: 8. The CDR3 is made up of 16 amino acids. Looked up from germline, CDR1 is MGHRA and CDR2 is YSYEKL.

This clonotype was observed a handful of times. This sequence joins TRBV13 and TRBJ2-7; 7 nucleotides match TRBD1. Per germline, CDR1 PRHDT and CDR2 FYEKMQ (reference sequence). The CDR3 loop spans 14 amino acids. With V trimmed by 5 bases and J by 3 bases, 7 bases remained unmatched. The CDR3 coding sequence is TGTGCCAGCAGCCCCGTAGGACAGGACTACGAGCAGTACTTC. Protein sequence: CASSPVGQDYEQYF.

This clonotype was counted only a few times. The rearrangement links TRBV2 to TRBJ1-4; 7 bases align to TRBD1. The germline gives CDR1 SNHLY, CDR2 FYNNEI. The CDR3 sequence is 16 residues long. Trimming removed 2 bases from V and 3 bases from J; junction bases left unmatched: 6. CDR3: CASSERGGVANEKLFF. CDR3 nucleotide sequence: TGTGCCAGCAGTGAAAGAGGGGGCGTAGCTAATGAAAAACTGTTTTTT.

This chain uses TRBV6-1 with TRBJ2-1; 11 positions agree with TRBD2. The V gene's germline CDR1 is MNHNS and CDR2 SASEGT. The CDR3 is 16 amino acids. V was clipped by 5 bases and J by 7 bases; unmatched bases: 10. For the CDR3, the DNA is TGTGCCAGCAGTCCCATAGCGGGGGGGCCGCGGAATGAGCAGTTCTTC. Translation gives CASSPIAGGPRNEQFF.

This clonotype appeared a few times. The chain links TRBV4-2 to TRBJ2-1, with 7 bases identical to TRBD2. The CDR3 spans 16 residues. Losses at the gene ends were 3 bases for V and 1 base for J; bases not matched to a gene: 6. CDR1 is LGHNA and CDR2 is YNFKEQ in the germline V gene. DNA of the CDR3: TGTGCCAGCAGCCACCCGGGACTACGTTCCTACAATGAGCAGTTCTTC. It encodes CASSHPGLRSYNEQFF.

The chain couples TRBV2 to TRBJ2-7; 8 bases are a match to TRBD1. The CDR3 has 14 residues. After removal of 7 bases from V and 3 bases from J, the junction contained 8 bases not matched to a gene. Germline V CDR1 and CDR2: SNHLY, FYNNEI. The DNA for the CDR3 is TGTGCCAGCATGGACAGGGTACTTCTCTACGAGCAGTACTTC. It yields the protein CASMDRVLLYEQYF.

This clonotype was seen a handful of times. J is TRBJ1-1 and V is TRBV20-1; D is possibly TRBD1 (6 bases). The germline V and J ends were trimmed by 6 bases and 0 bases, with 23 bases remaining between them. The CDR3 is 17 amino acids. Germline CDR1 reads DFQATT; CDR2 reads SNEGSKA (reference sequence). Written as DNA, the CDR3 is TGCAGTGCGCGAGGGTTCGAACAGGGCCTCATGAACACTGAAGCTTTCTTT. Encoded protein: CSARGFEQGLMNTEAFF.

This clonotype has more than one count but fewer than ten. The CDR3 bases are TGTGCCAGCAGCGTGCAGACTAGGGCCGAGCAGTACTTC. It codes for CASSVQTRAEQYF. The genes are TRBV7-9 and TRBJ2-7; D perhaps matches TRBD2 (6 bases). Germline V gene sequence: CDR1 SEHNR, CDR2 FQNEAQ (reference sequence). V gave up 5 bases and J gave up 6 bases, with 14 bases separating them. This CDR3 has 13 residues.

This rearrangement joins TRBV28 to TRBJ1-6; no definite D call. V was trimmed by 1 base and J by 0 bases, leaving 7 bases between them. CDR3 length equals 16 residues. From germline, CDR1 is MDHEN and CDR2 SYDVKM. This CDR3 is CASSLYSRSYNSPLHF. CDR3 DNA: TGTGCCAGCAGTTTATACTCCCGCTCCTATAATTCACCCCTCCACTTT.

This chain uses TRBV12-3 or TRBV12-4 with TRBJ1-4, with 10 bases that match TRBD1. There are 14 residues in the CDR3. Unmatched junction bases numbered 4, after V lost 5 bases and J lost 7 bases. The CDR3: CASSLRDRGEKLFF. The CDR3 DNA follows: TGTGCCAGCAGTCTCCGGGACAGGGGTGAAAAACTGTTTTTT.

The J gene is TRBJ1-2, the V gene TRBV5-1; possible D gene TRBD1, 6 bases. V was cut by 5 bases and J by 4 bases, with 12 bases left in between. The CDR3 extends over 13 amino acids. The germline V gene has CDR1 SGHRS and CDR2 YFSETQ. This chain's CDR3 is CASRSQGGYGYTF. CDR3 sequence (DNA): TGCGCCAGCAGATCACAGGGTGGCTATGGCTACACCTTC.

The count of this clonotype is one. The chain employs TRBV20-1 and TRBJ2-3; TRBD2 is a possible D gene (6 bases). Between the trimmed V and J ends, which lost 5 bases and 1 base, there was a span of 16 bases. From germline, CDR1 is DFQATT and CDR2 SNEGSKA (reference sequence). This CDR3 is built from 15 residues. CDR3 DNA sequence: TGCAGTGCTGGCCCTGGGGAGCGGGGCACAGATACGCAGTATTTT. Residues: CSAGPGERGTDTQYF.

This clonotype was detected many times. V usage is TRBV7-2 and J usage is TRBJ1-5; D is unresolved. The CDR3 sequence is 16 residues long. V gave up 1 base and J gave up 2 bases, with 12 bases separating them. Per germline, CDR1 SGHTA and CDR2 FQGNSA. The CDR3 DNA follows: TGTGCCAGCAGCTTAGTAGCGTTTACGGGCAATCAGCCCCAGCATTTT. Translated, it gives CASSLVAFTGNQPQHF.

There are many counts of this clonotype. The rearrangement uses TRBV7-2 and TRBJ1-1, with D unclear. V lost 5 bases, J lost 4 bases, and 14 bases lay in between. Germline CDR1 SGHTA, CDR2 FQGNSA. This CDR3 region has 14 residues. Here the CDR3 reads CASSPVSRGTEAFF. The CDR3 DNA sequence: TGTGCCAGCAGCCCAGTCTCCCGGGGCACTGAAGCTTTCTTT.

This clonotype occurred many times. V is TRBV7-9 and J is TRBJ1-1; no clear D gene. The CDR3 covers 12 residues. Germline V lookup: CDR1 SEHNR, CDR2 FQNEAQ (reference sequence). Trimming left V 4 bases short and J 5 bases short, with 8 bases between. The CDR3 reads CASSWGGTEAFF. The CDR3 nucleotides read TGTGCCAGCAGCTGGGGTGGGACTGAAGCTTTCTTT.

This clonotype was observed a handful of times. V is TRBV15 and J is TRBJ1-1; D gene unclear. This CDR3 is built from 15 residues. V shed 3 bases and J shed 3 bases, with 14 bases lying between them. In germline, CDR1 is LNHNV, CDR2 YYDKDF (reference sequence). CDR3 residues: CATSSTKTGDTEAFF. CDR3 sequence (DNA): TGTGCCACCAGCAGTACTAAGACCGGTGACACTGAAGCTTTCTTT.

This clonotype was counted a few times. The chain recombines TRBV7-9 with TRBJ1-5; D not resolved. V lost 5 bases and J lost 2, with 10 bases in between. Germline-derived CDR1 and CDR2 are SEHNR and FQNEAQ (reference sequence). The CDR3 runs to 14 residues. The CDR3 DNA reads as TGTGCCAGCAGCCCCGCCGGGGGCAATCAGCCCCAGCATTTT. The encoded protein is CASSPAGGNQPQHF.

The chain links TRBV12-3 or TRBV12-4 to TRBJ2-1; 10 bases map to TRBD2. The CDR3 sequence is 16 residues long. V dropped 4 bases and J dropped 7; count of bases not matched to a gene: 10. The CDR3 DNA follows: TGTGCCAGCAGTTCATTTTCTAGCGGGGGATCGAATGAGCAGTTCTTC. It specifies CASSSFSSGGSNEQFF.

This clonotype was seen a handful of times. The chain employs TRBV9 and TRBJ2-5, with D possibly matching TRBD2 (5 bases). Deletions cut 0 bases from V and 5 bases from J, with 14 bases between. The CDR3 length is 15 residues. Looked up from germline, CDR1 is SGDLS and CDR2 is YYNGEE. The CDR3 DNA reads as TGTGCCAGCAGCGTAGAAGACTTCGGGATGGAGACCCAGTACTTC. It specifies CASSVEDFGMETQYF. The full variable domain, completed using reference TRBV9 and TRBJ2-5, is DSGVTQTPKHLITATGQRVTLRCSPRSGDLSVYWYQQSLDQGLQFLIQYYNGEERAKGNILERFSAQQFPDLHSELNLSSLELGDSALYFCASSVEDFGMETQYFGPGTRLLVL.